This TCR beta chain was retrieved from a study of CXCR3-negative and CXCR3-positive naive CD8 T cells. Study in general: About 140 million TRB reads in total, about 1.5 +/- 0.3 million per library.

Naive cells were sorted as CD45RO-, CCR7+, CD27+ and CD95-. Broader study findings: TRBV-TRBJ usage was alike in naive CXCR3-negative and CXCR3-positive cells but differed in memory cells. Once cells were cryopreserved, CXCR3 expression went down partly, and most assays used fresh PBMCs.

The TRB cDNA libraries were prepared by 5' RACE with UMI labels. Following a re-call of the 5' RACE reads, TCRdb has one entry per CDR3 protein and lacks DNA. The record lists over 45,000 distinct CDR3 sequences, of which the ten most abundant hold approximately 0.45%. A remark on this clonotype: Its antigen is not known.

The CDR3 is 15 amino acids. CDR1 and CDR2 from the germline V gene are SEHNR and FQNEAQ (reference sequence). The rearrangement uses TRBV7-9 and TRBJ2-7; without DNA, the TCRdb call of TRBD1 cannot be checked. The specimen sequenced was naive CXCR3- CD8+ T cells from blood. Subset: CD45RO-CCR7+CD27+CD95- naive CD8+ T cells lacking CXCR3 (TNR3-). The clonotype originates from a human donor in good health. Some clones in this sample may be carry-over from other donors' samples. CDR3 in amino acids: CASRKDSTPAYEQYF.